This entry concerns a single T cell receptor beta chain. It has no known antigen specificity. No base quality information exists; no much larger clone differs at one position. TCRbeta CDR3 regions were amplified from genomic DNA using the immunoSEQ Assay, a bias-controlled multiplex PCR. The authors processed their data as follows. Nucleated cell counts per sample were estimated from amplification of reference gene primers within the assay. Sequence reads were collapsed and filtered to measure the absolute abundance of every unique TCRbeta CDR3 rearrangement. For each sample, productive Simpson clonality was calculated by taking the square root of Simpson's diversity index across productive rearrangements. TCRdb retrieved this table from immuneACCESS and kept in-frame rearrangements only. Not all clones are present; in checked studies, unresolved V genes account for under half, and no reason is known for the remainder. V and J calls and clone size follow that table, whereas D and trimming were derived from the DNA. Counted in this sample were some 150,000 clones; over 80% of them appeared once. The ten largest clones add up to 1.5% to 2% of the sample.

The collaborating institutions used their own protocols to collect whole blood in K2EDTA tubes. Collaborator samples were shipped for TCRbeta analysis as frozen whole blood, isolated PBMCs, or DNA extracted from either sample type. The data stem from a study of blood T cell repertoires in COVID-19 (TCRdb year 2020). General notes on the study: The collaborator samples originated in the United States, Italy and Spain and spanned the acute and convalescent phases of COVID-19. The prospective study material was composed of cDNA or gDNA derived from T cells, B-cell-depleted T cells, or PBMCs. Subjects who had been exposed to COVID-19, were actively infected with it, or had recovered from it provided the deeply sampled blood TCRbeta repertoires that made up the dataset. The repertoires were released in a freely available public database intended as a resource for research on the immune response to SARS-CoV-2. The samples were drawn from two sources: the first 160 participants of the ongoing ImmuneRACE study, and 950 to 1,500 subjects contributed by 6 global collaborators. A de-identified subject ID, COVID-19 status, age in years and sex were almost always included in the sample metadata. Where HLA class I and class II types were available, the types were taken from metadata supplied by the sample provider, not from assay-based typing. Overall study outcomes, separate from this receptor: The quantity of clinical and demographic metadata differed by source and by participant and was supplied without curation.

Including cysteine and phenylalanine, the CDR3 has 15 amino acids. The entry retains the CDR3 DNA only, 45 bases that are in frame from base 1. The germline V gene specifies SGHTA as CDR1 and FQGNSA as CDR2. A distance of 13 bases separates the germline ends of V and J, which lose 1 base and 4 bases respectively. This clonotype was obtained from a human donor in a cohort sampled during active COVID-19. Sequences were obtained from peripheral blood. This receptor chain uses TRBV7-2 and TRBJ1-2; the D gene identity is not certain. DNA sequence: TGTGCCAGCAGCTTAGTGGCCGTTGAGGGCTATGGCTACACCTTC. Its protein reads: CASSLVAVEGYGYTF. The full variable domain, completed from the reference TRBV7-2 and TRBJ1-2 proteins outside the CDR3, reads GAGVSQSPSNKVTEKGKDVELRCDPISGHTALYWYRQSLGQGLEFLIYFQGNSAPDKSGLPSDRFSAERTGGSVSTLTIQRTQQEDSAVYLCASSLVAVEGYGYTFGSGTRLTVV.